This T cell receptor (beta chain) is drawn from a study of cytomegalovirus exposure and HLA in healthy donors. General observations from the study: In an earlier analysis, most TCR beta V segments were productive about 90% or about 30% of the time.

In the PCR, 60 Vbeta and 13 Jbeta primers were used. Assay used: immunoSEQ multiplex PCR; TCRdb lists only in-frame clones, some missing. The table lists some 110,000 clones, 50% to 75% of them singletons, with approximately 8.5% in the top ten. Unmatched junction bases numbered 16, after V lost 5 bases and J lost 0 bases. The CDR3 contains 19 residues. Germline values: CDR1 PRHDT, CDR2 FYEKMQ (reference sequence). Points on this clone: Its target is not known.

V is TRBV13 and J is TRBJ1-1; 9 bases fit TRBD1. The source of this sequence is a woman aged 40 to 50 in good health and CMV-seropositive. The material sequenced was PBMCs. DNA of the CDR3: TGTGCCAGCAGCCAAGGGGGGACAGGGCTGTTGGTCTTGAACACTGAAGCTTTCTTT. Protein product: CASSQGGTGLLVLNTEAFF.